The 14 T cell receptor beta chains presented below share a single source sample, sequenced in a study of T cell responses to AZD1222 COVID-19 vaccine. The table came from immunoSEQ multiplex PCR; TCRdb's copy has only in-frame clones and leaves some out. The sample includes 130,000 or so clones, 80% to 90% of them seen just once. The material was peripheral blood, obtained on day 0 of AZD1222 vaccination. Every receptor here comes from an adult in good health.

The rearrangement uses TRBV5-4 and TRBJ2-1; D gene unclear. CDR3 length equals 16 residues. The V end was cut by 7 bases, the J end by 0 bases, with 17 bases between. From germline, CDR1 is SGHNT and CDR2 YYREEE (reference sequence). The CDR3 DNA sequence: TGTGCCAGCCTTCACGGTGGCGGCGGCTCCTACAATGAGCAGTTCTTC. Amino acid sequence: CASLHGGGGSYNEQFF.

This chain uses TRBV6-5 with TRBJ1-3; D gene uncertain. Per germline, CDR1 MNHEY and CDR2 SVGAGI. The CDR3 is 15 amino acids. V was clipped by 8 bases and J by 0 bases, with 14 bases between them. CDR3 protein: CASQTHEISGNTIYF. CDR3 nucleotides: TGTGCCAGCCAAACCCACGAGATCTCTGGAAACACCATATATTTT.

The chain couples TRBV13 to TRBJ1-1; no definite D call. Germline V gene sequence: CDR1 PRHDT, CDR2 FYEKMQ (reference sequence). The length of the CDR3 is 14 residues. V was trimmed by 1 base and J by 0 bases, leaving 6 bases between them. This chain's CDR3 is CASSLAAVNTEAFF. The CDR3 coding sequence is TGTGCCAGCAGCTTAGCGGCGGTGAACACTGAAGCTTTCTTT.

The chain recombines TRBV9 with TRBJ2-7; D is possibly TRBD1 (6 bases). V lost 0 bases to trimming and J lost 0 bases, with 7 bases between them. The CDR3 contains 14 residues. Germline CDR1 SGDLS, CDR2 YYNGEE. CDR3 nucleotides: TGTGCCAGCAGCGTAGCGGACAGCTCCTACGAGCAGTACTTC. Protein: CASSVADSSYEQYF.

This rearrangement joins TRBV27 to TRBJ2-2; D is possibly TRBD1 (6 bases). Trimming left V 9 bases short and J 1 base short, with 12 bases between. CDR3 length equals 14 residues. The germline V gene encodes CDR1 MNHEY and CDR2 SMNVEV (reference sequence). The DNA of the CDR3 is TGTGCCAGTAGTCGCAGGGGGAACACCGGGGAGCTGTTTTTT. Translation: CASSRRGNTGELFF.

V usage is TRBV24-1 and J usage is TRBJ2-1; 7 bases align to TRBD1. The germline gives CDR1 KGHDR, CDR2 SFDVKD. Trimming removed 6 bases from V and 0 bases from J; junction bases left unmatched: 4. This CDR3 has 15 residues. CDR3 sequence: CATSHRGRSYNEQFF. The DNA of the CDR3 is TGTGCCACCAGTCACAGGGGCCGCTCCTACAATGAGCAGTTCTTC.

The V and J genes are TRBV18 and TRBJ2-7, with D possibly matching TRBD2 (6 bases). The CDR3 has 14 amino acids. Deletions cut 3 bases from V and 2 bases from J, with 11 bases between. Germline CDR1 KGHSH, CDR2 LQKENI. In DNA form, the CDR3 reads TGTGCCAGCTCACCGGGGGGAGGCCCCTACGAGCAGTACTTC. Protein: CASSPGGGPYEQYF.

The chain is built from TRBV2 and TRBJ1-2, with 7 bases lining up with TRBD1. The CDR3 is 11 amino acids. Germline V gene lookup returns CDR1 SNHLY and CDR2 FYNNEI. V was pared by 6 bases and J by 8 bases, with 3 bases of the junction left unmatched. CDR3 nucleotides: TGTGCCAGCAGGAGGGACAGAGGCTACACCTTC. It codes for CASRRDRGYTF.

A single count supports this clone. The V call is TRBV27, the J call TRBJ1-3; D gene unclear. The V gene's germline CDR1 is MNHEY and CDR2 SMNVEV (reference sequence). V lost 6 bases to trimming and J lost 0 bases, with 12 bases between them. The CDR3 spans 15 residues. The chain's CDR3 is CASRPSTISGNTIYF. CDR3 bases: TGTGCCAGCAGGCCCAGCACAATCTCTGGAAACACCATATATTTT.

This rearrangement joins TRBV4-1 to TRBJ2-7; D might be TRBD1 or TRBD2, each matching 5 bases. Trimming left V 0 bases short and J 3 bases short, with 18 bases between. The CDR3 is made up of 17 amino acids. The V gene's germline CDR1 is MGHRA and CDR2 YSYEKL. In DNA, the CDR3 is TGCGCCAGCAGCCAAGACTCGCCGGACCGGGGCCACTACGAGCAGTACTTC. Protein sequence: CASSQDSPDRGHYEQYF.

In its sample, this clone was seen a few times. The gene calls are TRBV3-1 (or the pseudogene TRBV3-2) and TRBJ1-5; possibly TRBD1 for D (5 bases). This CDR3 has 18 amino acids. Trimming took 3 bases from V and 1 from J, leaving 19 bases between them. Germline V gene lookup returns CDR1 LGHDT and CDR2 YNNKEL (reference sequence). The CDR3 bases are TGTGCCAGCAGCCAGATAAGAGCCGGGACGGAAAGCAATCAGCCCCAGCATTTT. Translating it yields CASSQIRAGTESNQPQHF.

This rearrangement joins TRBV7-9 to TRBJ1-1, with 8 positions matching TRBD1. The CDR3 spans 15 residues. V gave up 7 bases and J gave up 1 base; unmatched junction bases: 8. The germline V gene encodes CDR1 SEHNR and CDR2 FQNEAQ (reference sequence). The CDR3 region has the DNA TGTGCCAGCACCTTCCCCGGGACAGGGAACACTGAAGCTTTCTTT. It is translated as CASTFPGTGNTEAFF.

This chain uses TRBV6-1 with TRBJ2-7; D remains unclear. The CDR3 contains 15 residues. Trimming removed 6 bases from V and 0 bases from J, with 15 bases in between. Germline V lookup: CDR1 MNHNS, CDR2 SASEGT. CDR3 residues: CASSETGSYSYEQYF. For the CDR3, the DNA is TGTGCCAGCAGCGAAACCGGGTCCTACTCCTACGAGCAGTACTTC.

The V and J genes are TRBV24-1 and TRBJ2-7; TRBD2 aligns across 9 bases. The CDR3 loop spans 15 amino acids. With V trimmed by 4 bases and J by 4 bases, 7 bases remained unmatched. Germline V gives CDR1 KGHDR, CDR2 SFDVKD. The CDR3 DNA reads TGTGCCACCAGTGAGACCGGGACTAGCCGTTACGAGCAGTACTTC. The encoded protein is CATSETGTSRYEQYF.